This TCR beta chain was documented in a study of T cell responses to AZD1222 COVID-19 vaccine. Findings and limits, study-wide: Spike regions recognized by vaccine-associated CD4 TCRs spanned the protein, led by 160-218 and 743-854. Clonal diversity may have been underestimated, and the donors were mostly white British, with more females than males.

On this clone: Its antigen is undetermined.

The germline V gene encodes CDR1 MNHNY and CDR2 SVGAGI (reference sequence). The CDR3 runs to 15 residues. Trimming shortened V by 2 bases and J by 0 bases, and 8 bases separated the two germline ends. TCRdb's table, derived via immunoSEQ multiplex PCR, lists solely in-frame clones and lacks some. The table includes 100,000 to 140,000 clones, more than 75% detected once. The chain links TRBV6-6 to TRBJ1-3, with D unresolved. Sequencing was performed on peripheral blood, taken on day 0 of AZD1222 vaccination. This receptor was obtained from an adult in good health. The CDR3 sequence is CASSYPRNSGNTIYF. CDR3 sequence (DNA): TGTGCCAGCAGTTACCCCCGCAACTCTGGAAACACCATATATTTT.